The source of this T cell receptor (beta chain) is a study of monozygotic twins with inflammatory bowel disease. TCRdb reprocessed the 5' RACE reads and reports one entry per CDR3 protein, with no DNA. In all, the sample yields about 380,000 distinct CDR3 sequences. This CDR3 contains 14 residues. The germline V gene has CDR1 SGHTA and CDR2 FQGNSA. The gene calls are TRBV7-2 and TRBJ1-1; the TCRdb D gene call, TRBD1, has no DNA to confirm it. The sequenced sample was blood. This sequence originates from a human donor with ulcerative colitis or Crohn's disease, or a healthy co-twin of an affected twin (not recorded which). The chain's CDR3 is CASSPARDRTEAFF.